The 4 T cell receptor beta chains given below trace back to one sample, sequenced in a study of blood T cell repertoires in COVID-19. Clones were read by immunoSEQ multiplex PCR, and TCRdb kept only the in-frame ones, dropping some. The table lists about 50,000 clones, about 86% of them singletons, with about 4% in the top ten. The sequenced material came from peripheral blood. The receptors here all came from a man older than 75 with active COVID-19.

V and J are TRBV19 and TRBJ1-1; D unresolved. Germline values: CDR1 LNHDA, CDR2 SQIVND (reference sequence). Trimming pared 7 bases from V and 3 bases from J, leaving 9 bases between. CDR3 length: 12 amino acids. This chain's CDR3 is CASKQFDTEAFF. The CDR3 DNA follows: TGTGCCAGTAAACAGTTCGACACTGAAGCTTTCTTT.

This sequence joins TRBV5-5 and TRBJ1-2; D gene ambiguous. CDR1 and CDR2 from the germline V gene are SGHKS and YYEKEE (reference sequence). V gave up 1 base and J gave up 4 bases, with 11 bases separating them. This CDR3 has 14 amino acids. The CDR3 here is CASSLNRGGYGYTF. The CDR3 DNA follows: TGTGCCAGCAGCTTGAACCGGGGTGGCTATGGCTACACCTTC.

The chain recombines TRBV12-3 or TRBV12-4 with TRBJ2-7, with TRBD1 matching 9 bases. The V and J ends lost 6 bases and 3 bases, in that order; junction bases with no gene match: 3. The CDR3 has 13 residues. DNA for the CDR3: TGTGCCAGCAGGAAGACAGGGGGCTACGAGCAGTACTTC. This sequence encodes CASRKTGGYEQYF.

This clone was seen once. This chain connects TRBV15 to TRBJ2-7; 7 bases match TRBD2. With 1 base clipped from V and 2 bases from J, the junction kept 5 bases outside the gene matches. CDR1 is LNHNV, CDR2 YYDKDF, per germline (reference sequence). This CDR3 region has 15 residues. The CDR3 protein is CATSRGGTTTYEQYF. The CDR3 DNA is TGTGCCACCAGCAGAGGCGGGACTACCACCTACGAGCAGTACTTC.